This T cell receptor beta chain stems from a study of blood T cell repertoires in COVID-19. Study overall: Researchers got acute and convalescent COVID-19 samples from the United States, Italy and Spain. PBMCs, B-cell-depleted T cells, or T cells provided the cDNA or gDNA that made up the material.

Some clones are missing from TCRdb's copy, which holds only in-frame ones; the method was immunoSEQ multiplex PCR. This sample carries about 90,000 clones, 90% of them seen once, and the ten largest clones take over 4.5%. The CDR3 runs to 15 residues. The V gene lost 1 base and the J gene lost 3 bases, with 13 bases spanning the gap. From germline, CDR1 is ENHRY and CDR2 SYGVKD. The TCR sequence derives from a man aged 50 to 59 with acute or convalescent COVID-19. The sample taken for sequencing was peripheral blood. The gene calls are TRBV10-3 and TRBJ2-7, with a possible D match to TRBD2 (8 bases). The CDR3 coding sequence is TGTGCCATCAGTGAGTTTAGCGGGACAGACTACGAGCAGTACTTC. It translates to CAISEFSGTDYEQYF.